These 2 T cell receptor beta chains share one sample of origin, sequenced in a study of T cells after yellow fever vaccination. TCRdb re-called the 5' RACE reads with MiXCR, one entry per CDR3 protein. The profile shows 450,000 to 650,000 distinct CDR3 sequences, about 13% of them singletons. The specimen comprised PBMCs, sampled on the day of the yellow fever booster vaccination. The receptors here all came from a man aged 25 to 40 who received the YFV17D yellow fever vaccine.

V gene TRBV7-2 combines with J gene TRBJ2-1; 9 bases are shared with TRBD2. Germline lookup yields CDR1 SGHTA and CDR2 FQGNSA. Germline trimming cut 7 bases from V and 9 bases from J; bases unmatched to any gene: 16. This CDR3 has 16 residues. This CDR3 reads CASNDSSGKHIGEQFF. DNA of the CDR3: TGTGCCAGCAACGATTCTAGCGGGAAACATATTGGTGAGCAGTTCTTC.

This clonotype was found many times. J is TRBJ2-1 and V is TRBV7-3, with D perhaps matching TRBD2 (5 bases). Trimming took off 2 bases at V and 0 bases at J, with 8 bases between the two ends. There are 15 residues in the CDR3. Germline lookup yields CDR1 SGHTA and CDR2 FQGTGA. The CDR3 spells CASSLEADSYNEQFF. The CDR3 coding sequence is TGTGCCAGCAGCTTAGAAGCGGACTCCTACAATGAGCAGTTCTTC.